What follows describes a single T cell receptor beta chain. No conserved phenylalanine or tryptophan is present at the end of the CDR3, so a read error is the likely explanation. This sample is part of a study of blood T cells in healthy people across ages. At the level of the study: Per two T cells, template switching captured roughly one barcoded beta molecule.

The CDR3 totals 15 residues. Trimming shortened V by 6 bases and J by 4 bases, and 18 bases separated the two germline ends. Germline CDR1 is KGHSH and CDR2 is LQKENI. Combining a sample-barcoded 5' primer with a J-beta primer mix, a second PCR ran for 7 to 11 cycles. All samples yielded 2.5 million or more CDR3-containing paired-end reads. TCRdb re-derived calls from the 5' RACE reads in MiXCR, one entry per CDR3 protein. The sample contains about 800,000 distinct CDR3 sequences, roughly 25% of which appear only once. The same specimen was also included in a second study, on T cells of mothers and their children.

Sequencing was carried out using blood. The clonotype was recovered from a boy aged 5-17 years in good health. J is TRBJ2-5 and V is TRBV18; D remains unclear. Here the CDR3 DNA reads TGTGCCAGCTCGACCCTGAGTGTAGGGCCAGAGACCCAGTACCTC. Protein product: CASSTLSVGPETQYL.